This T cell receptor (beta chain) was profiled in a study of cytomegalovirus exposure and HLA in healthy donors (TCRdb year 2017). In terms of the full investigation: According to an earlier analysis of 587 of the donors, 150 million to 200 million T cells yielded over 90 million unique TCR beta sequences and around 300 Gb of sequence data. Around 300 gigabases of sequencing data and tens of millions of unique TCR sequences were included in an early release covering roughly 700 HLA-typed donors. Of the approximately 400 genotyped donors, 65% to 90% were placed in the genetic ancestry cluster associated with self-reported Caucasian donors. The study was designed to test whether signatures of past pathogen exposure could be identified by cataloging public T cell receptors. The study used immunosequencing to profile the T cell repertoires of about 670 subjects and linked those repertoires to cytomegalovirus serostatus. In addition to the first cohort of 666 subjects, a separate validation cohort of about 120 different subjects was used. To predict cytomegalovirus infection status, the study combined high-throughput TCR immunosequencing, statistical association of individual TCRs with disease status, and machine learning. A later analysis re-analyzed previously published TCR beta repertoires from about 730 donors and added high-resolution HLA genotyping to study TCR occurrence patterns. Rather than using new phenotypic data, the later analysis identified candidate immune exposures from TCR beta sequences and from how often those sequences occurred across donors. An earlier analysis of approximately 580 of the donors used high-throughput TCR beta sequencing to judge whether each TCR beta V gene segment behaved as functional or pseudogenic. Donor age, sex, ethnicity and CMV serostatus were compiled together with the repertoire data. A later genetic analysis used genome-wide SNP genotypes for about three fifths of the 666 donors, treating that subset as a discovery cohort. All discovery cohort repertoires had been generated using a single sequencing platform. Class I and class II HLA loci were covered by the typing at four-digit resolution. The number of donors typed differed by locus, with roughly 620-630 for A, B, C, DRB1 and DQB1, 522 for DQA1, about 610 for DPA1, and around 430 for DPB1. About 5 DR-DQ haplotypes were handled as single units for association and clustering, since linkage in the cohort was strong. Among some 400 genotyped donors of the cohort, an average of around 220,000 unique TCR beta nucleotide sequences was sequenced per donor, of which about 19% were non-productive. General findings and caveats noted by the study authors: Broadly in line with IMGT annotations, most TCR beta V segments showed up in productive rearrangements about 87% or about 30% of the time in an earlier analysis of several hundred of the donors. In a later genetic analysis, fewer N-insertions in productive TCRs were reported among donors in an Asian-associated ancestry cluster than the approximately 670-donor mean. For the cohort, immune exposure information was limited to CMV serostatus. At a false discovery rate of 0.05, a later analysis linked under 20,000 TCR beta sequences to specific HLA alleles. In a later analysis, HLA-associated TCR beta chains showed more clonal expansion and lower generation probabilities than non-associated chains that were equally common. While some public TCRs were present in many individuals, most TCR sequences turned up only very rarely across donors. The study gave a list of around 170 TCR beta chains associated with cytomegalovirus. A later analysis found that TCR association rates varied across HLA loci, with DRB1 alleles showing the most associated TCRs and HLA-C alleles the fewest. Only TCR beta chains were sequenced in this cohort, and the absence of alpha or paired-chain data limited detectable features. Correlated functional status among segregating V segments might be attributable to linkage disequilibrium, but an unknown experimental factor could not be ruled out. Three of the identified cytomegalovirus-associated TCR beta chains were confirmed in vitro to be specific for cytomegalovirus antigens. About 17 rarely observed V segments, including chromosome 9 orphons, were excluded from the earlier analysis of several hundred of the donors because counts were too low. A later analysis reported that several top co-occurrence clusters appeared linked to parvovirus B19, influenza, CMV and Epstein-Barr virus. In a later analysis, most CMV-associated TCR beta chains were found to appear HLA-restricted, with HLA associations seemingly driven largely by CMV exposure. A further reported finding was that TCR beta sequences accurately predicted the HLA-A and HLA-B alleles for most subjects in the first cohort. When HLA alleles, especially DR and DQ, strongly co-occurred, attributing TCR associations to individual alleles was difficult. A group of highly shared sequence variants was considered likely to be a technical artifact of the sequencing pipeline. Some IMGT-functional V segments, including TRBV6-2 and TRBV6-3, could not be distinguished by the 87-base-pair reads and were therefore excluded. The authors suggested that the approach could potentially be generalized to other disease states and immunological phenotypes. Sequencing depth was assumed to be roughly uniform across donors in the presence/absence analyses, though that assumption may not hold. Cytomegalovirus status was reported to be diagnosed by the classifier with high specificity and sensitivity in both the original and validation cohorts. HLA typing was unavailable for some donors at each locus, so association tests used only the typed subset. A later genetic analysis associated a missense DCLRE1C variant with V-gene and J-gene trimming of TCR beta chains, and an independent cohort replicated the association.

In regard to this clone: The antigen this receptor binds is unknown. The input lacks base qualities; no much larger clone sits a single base away.

The cohort consisted of 666 healthy bone marrow donors. All cohort members were sampled while nominally healthy, although unrecorded immune exposures were likely present. The donor was CMV seropositive and was included in the group of 250 to 350 seropositive cohort members. A peripheral blood sample was provided by each donor, and peripheral blood mononuclear cells were used for TCR beta sequencing. Genomic DNA was extracted from the blood cell samples with the Qiagen DNeasy Blood Extraction Kit. V sheds 4 bases and J sheds 14 bases, leaving 15 bases between their ends. From the cysteine through the phenylalanine, the CDR3 covers 12 amino acids. Of all the DNA, just the CDR3 is kept, 36 bases in frame from base 1. Library creation used the immunoSEQ multiplex PCR assay. For the multiplex PCR, a mixture combining 60 forward primers for TCR Vbeta segments and 13 reverse primers for TCR Jbeta segments was used. The CDR3 region of rearranged TCR beta genes was amplified from genomic DNA with a multiplex PCR assay. The amplified TCR beta libraries were sequenced on the Illumina HiSeq System as 87-base-pair reads. The original pipeline was this. A later analysis tallied roughly 80 million unique TCR beta chains across the 666 repertoires, and about 12 million of those chains were shared by two or more donors. Raw reads were error-corrected and collapsed into unique sequences with a nearest-neighbor algorithm that merged closely related sequences to remove PCR and sequencing errors. To assign V, D and J gene segments, CDR3 sequences were aligned to IMGT reference sequences. For a sequence to be retained, a match of at least six nucleotides to both a V gene segment and a J gene segment was required. Rearrangements were called productive when the CDR3 lacked stop codons and stayed in frame with V and J; all others were non-productive. CDR3 was defined by IMGT convention, running from the second conserved V-encoded cysteine to the conserved J-encoded phenylalanine. The earlier analysis of about 570 of the donors excluded any sequence lacking an unambiguous match to a single V gene segment. An earlier analysis of 587 of the donors classified V segments as functional when productive rearrangements were above 56.7% and as segregating when the standard deviation between donors was above 5%. A statistical classification framework was developed to diagnose cytomegalovirus status using the catalog of TCR beta chain sequences. In a later analysis, V and J genes were assigned by comparing TCR nucleotide sequences against IMGT/GENE-DB human TR gene sequences. In a later analysis, CDR3 sequences and most-parsimonious VDJ recombination scenarios were assigned using the TCRdist pipeline. In a later analysis, each TCR beta chain was defined by its CDR3 amino acid sequence together with its V-gene family, and reads lacking a unique V-gene family were excluded. As a way to deal with suspected cross-contamination and a sequencing artifact, a later analysis dropped more than 500 nucleotide sequences that were highly shared and had low generation probability. In a later analysis, a clonal expansion index for each public chain was calculated from normalized within-repertoire ranks of inferred template counts. In a later analysis, generation probabilities were computed using a VDJ recombination model fitted to out-of-frame rearrangements, and the results were checked against IGoR. In a later analysis, TCR-TCR, TCR-HLA and TCR-CMV co-occurrence was scored with hypergeometric tests, and a repertoire-size bias correction was applied to TCR pairs. To estimate false discovery rates, a later analysis permuted the HLA or CMV assignments 20 times. A later analysis grouped co-occurring TCRs with DBSCAN, adding TCRdist sequence similarity when clustering within HLA-allele-positive subsets. For co-occurrence clustering, repertoires with fewer than 30,000 or more than 120,000 public chains were excluded, along with a handful of repertoires with anomalous nucleotide sharing. Entries here come from immuneACCESS through TCRdb and include only in-frame sequences with V and J called. Some clones fail to appear in such tables; in the studies checked, an unresolved V gene covers under half of the shortfall, and the cause of the remainder is unknown. V, J and clone size were drawn from that table, and D and trimming were deduced from the DNA. Here the sample has 120,000 to 150,000 clones; around three fifths occur a single time. Around 2.9% of the sample rests with the top ten.

The chain employs TRBV23-1 and TRBJ2-1; TRBD2 is possibly the D segment (6 matching bases). TRBV23-1 is an ORF for which the function is uncertain. The sequenced sample consisted of PBMCs. This TCR was recovered from a woman aged 25 to 39 in good health and CMV-seropositive. The DNA reads as follows: TGCGCCAGCAGTCGGCGGGACCTTGCGGAGTTCTTC. This codes for CASSRRDLAEFF.